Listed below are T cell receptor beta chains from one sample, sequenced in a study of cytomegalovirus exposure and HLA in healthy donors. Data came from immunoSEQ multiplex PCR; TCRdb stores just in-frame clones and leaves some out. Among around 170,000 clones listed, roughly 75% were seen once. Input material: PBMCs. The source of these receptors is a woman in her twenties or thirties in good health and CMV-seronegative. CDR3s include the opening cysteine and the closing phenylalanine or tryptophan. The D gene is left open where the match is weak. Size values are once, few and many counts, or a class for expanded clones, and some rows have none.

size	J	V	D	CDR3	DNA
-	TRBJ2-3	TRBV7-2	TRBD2	CASSSGLAGARDTQYF	TGTGCCAGCAGCTCTGGACTAGCGGGGGCCCGAGATACGCAGTATTTT
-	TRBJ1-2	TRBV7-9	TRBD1	CASSLGRGLNYGYTF	TGTGCCAGCAGCTTAGGGAGGGGGCTGAACTATGGCTACACCTTC
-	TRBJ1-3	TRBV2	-	CASSEAGGVGNTIYF	TGTGCCAGCAGTGAAGCGGGGGGAGTCGGAAACACCATATATTTT
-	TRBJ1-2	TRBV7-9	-	CASSSRFQRFGYTF	TGTGCCAGCAGCTCTAGGTTCCAGCGGTTTGGCTACACCTTC
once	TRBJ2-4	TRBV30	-	CAWSVFGAGEAKNIQYF	TGTGCCTGGAGTGTATTTGGGGCAGGGGAGGCCAAAAACATTCAGTACTTC
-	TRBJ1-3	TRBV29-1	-	CSVWEVRQPGSGNTIYF	TGCAGCGTGTGGGAGGTACGGCAGCCCGGCTCTGGAAACACCATATATTTT
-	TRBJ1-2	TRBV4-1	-	CASSHPPSGGLGPDGYTF	TGCGCCAGCAGCCACCCCCCCTCCGGAGGGTTGGGGCCTGATGGCTACACCTTC
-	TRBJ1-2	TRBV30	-	CAWSVGGTYGYTF	TGTGCCTGGAGTGTCGGGGGAACGTATGGCTACACCTTC
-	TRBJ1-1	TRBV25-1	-	CASSEYRAMGGAFF	TGTGCCAGCAGTGAATATAGGGCCATGGGGGGAGCTTTCTTT
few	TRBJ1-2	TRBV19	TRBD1	CASSIRTGKFYTF	TGTGCCAGTAGTATACGGACAGGGAAATTCTACACCTTC
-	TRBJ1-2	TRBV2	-	CASLGGGENGYTF	TGTGCCAGCCTGGGAGGGGGGGAAAATGGCTACACCTTC
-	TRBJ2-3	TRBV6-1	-	CASSAGWLRDTQYF	TGTGCCAGCAGTGCGGGGTGGCTTCGAGATACGCAGTATTTT
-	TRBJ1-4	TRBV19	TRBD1	CATRGGAINEKLFF	TGTGCCACCCGAGGGGGCGCAATCAATGAAAAACTGTTTTTT
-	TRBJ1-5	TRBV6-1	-	CASSALFSNQPQHF	TGTGCCAGCAGTGCCTTATTTAGCAATCAGCCCCAGCATTTT
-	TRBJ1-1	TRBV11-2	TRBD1	CASSSTGGSTEAFF	TGTGCCAGCAGCTCGACAGGGGGTTCGACTGAAGCTTTCTTT
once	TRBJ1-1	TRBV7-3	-	CASSPLAGENTEAFF	TGTGCCAGCAGCCCTCTGGCAGGGGAGAACACTGAAGCTTTCTTT
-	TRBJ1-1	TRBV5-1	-	CASSLVGGNTEAFF	TGCGCCAGCAGCTTGGTCGGAGGGAACACTGAAGCTTTCTTT
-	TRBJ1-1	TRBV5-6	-	CASSLVRLMNTEAFF	TGTGCCAGCAGCTTGGTGCGGTTGATGAACACTGAAGCTTTCTTT
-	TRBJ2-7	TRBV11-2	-	CASSLAGAYEQYF	TGTGCCAGCAGCTTAGCGGGGGCCTACGAGCAGTACTTC
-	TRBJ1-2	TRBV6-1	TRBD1	CASSEILGLGTGSYGYTF	TGTGCCAGCAGTGAAATTCTAGGCTTGGGGACAGGCTCCTATGGCTACACCTTC
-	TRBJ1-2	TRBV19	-	CASSILGTQNYGYTF	TGTGCCAGTAGTATCTTGGGCACACAAAACTATGGCTACACCTTC
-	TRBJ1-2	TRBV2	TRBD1	CASGTAVYGYTF	TGTGCCAGCGGGACAGCAGTCTATGGCTACACCTTC
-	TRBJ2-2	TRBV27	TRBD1	CASSSNRGRTGELFF	TGTGCCAGCAGTTCGAACAGGGGGCGAACCGGGGAGCTGTTTTTT